The clone carrying this TCR beta chain was detected ten times or more. The antigen is undetermined. This sample is drawn from a study of HIV-infected patients and healthy controls. Alpha and beta constant-region primers primed reverse transcription of around 0.5 ug RNA. Alpha and beta chain libraries were made separately by chain-specific third strand synthesis with multiplexing indices. TCRdb called the 5' RACE reads again in MiXCR, with one record for every CDR3 protein. The table lists some 9,300 distinct CDR3 sequences, under 6.5% of them singletons, with 7.7% in the top ten. No cell fractionation was done, so the repertoire covers all unsorted peripheral blood T cells. V dropped 5 bases and J dropped 5; count of bases not matched to a gene: 6. The CDR3 contains 15 residues. Germline V gene sequence: CDR1 SGHVS, CDR2 FNYEAQ. Whole-study results and caveats: During therapy, HIV-associated CDR3s fell significantly in frequency, while CMV-associated CDR3s did not change significantly.

This TCR came from an adult in good health. The chain is built from TRBV7-6 and TRBJ2-1, with TRBD2 matching 10 bases. Source material: blood. The CDR3 loop is CASSGVAGGHNEQFF. CDR3 nucleotide sequence: TGTGCCAGCAGCGGGGTAGCGGGAGGTCACAATGAGCAGTTCTTC.